This T cell receptor (beta chain) was captured by sequencing in a study of cytomegalovirus exposure and HLA in healthy donors. In germline, CDR1 is SGHTA, CDR2 FQGTGA. The germline V and J ends were trimmed by 3 bases and 4 bases, with 8 bases remaining between them. The CDR3 spans 13 residues. Libraries were prepared by immunoSEQ multiplex PCR; TCRdb keeps only in-frame clonotypes and omits some of them. The table records about 140,000 clones, roughly four fifths of them present only once. Sample: PBMCs. The receptor's source is a woman in her thirties in good health and CMV-seronegative. The chain employs TRBV7-3 and TRBJ2-3, with a tentative D call TRBD1 (5 bases). CDR3 in amino acids: CASSFSGSDTQYF. The CDR3 region has the DNA TGTGCCAGCAGCTTTTCAGGGTCAGATACGCAGTATTTT.